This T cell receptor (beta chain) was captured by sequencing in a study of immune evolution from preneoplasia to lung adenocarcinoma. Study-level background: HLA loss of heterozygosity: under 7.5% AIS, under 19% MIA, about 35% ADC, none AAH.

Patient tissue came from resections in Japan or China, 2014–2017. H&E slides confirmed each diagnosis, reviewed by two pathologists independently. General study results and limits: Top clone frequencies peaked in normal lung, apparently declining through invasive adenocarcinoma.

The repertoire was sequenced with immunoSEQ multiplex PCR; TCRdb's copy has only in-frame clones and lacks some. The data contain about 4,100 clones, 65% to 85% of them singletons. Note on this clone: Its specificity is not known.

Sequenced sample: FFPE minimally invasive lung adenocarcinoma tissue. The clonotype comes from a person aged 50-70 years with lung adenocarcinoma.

CDR3 DNA sequence: TGTGCCAGCACGGGGACAGTATATAATGAAAAACTGTTTTTT. Amino acid sequence: CASTGTVYNEKLFF. The rearrangement links TRBV28 to TRBJ1-4; TRBD1 agrees at 7 bases. The V segment lost 7 bases and the J segment 4 bases; nucleotides outside the gene matches: 6. The CDR3 runs to 14 residues. Germline CDR1 is MDHEN and CDR2 is SYDVKM.